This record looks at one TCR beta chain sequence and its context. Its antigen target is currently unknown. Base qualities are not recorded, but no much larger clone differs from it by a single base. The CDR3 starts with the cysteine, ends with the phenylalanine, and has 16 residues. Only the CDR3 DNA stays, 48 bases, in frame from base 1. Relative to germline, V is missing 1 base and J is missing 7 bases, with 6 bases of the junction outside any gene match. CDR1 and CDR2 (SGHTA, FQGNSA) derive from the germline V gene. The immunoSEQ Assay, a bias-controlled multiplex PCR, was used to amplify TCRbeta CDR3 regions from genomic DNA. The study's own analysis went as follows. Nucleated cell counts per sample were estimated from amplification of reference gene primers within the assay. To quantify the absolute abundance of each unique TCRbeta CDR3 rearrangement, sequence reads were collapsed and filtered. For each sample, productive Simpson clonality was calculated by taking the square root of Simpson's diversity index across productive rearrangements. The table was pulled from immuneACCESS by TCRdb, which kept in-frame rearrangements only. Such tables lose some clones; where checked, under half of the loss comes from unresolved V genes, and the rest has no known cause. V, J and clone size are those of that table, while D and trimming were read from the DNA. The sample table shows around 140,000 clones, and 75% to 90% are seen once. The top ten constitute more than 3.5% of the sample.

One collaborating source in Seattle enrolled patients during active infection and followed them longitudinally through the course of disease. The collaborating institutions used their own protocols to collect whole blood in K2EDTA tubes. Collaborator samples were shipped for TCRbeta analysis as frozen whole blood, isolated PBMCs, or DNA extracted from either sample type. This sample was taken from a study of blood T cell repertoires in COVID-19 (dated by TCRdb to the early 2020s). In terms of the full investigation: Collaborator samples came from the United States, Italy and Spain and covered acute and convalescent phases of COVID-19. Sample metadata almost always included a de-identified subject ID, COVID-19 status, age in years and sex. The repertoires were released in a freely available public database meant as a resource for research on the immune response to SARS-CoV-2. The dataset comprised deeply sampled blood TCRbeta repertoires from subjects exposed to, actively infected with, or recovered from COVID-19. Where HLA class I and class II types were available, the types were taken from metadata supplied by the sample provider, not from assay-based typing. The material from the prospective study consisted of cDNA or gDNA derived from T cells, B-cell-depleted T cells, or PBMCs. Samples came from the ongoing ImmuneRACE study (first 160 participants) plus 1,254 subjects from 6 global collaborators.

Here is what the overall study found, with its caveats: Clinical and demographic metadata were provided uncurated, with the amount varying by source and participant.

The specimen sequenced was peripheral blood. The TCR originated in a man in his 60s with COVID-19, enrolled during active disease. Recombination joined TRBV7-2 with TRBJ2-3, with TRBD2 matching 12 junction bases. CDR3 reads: CASSLVTSGGQNTQYF. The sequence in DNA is TGTGCCAGCAGCTTAGTGACTAGCGGGGGACAAAATACGCAGTATTTT.